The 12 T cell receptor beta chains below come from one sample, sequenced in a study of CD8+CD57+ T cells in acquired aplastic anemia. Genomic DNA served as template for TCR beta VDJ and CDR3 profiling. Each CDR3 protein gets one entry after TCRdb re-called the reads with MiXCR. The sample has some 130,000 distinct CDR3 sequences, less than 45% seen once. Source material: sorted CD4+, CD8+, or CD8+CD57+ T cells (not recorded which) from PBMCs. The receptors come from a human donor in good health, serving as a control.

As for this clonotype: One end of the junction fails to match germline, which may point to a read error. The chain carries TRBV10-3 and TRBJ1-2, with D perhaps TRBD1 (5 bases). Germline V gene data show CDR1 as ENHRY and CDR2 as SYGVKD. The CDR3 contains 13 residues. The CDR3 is CAISGSGNGGYTF. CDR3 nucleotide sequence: TGCGCCATCAGTGGGTCAGGGAACGGTGGCTACACCTTC.

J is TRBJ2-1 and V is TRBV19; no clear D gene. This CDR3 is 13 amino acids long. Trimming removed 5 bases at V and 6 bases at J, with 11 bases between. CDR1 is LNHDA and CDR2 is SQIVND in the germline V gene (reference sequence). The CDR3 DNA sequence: TGTGCCAGTAGTTTCGGGCCGTTCAATGAGCAGTTCTTC. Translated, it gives CASSFGPFNEQFF. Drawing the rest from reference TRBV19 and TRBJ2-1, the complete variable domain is DGGITQSPKYLFRKEGQNVTLSCEQNLNHDAMYWYRQDPGQGLRLIYYSQIVNDFQKGDIAEGYSVSREKKESFPLTVTSAQKNPTAFYLCASSFGPFNEQFFGPGTRLTVL.

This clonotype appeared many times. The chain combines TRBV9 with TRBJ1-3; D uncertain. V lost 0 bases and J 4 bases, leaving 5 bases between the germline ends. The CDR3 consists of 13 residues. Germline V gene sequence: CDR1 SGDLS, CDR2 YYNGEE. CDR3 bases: TGTGCCAGCAGCGTAGGCCGGGGAAACACCATATATTTT. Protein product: CASSVGRGNTIYF.

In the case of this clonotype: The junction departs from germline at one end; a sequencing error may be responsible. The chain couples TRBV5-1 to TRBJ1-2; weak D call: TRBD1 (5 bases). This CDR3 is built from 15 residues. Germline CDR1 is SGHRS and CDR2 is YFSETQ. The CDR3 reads CARSFSGTELYGYTF. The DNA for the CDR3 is TGCGCCCGCAGCTTTTCCGGGACTGAATTATATGGCTACACCTTC.

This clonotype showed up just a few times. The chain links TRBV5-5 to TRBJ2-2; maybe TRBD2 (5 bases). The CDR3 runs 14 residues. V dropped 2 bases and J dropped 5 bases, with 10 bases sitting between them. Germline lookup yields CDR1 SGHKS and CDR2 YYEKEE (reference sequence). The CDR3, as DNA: TGTGCCAGCAGCTTCATTACGGGGACCGGGGAGCTGTTTTTT. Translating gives CASSFITGTGELFF.

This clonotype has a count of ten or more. CDR3 bases: TGTGCCAGCAGCCAAGGGTGGGGGGCTGGAAACACCATATATTTT. Amino acids: CASSQGWGAGNTIYF. This chain links TRBV3-1 with TRBJ1-3; possibly TRBD1 for D (5 bases). CDR3 length: 15 residues. With 1 base removed from V and 2 bases from J, the gap between germline ends came to 9 bases. CDR1 and CDR2 from the germline V gene are LGHDT and YNNKEL (reference sequence).

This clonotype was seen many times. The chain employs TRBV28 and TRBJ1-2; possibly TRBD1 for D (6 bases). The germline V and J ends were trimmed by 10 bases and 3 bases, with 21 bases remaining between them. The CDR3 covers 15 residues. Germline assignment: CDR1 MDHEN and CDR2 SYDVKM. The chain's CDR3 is CAINHGGAGDYGYTF. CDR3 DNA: TGTGCCATCAACCACGGGGGCGCAGGGGACTATGGCTACACCTTC.

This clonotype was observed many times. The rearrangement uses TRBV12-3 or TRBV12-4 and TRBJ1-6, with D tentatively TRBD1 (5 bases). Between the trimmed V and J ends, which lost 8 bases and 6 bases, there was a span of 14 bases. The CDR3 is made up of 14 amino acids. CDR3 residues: CASSPSGSNSPLHF. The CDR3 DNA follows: TGTGCCAGCTCCCCTTCAGGGAGTAATTCACCCCTCCACTTT.

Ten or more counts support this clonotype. The CDR3, as DNA: TGTGCCAGCAGGGAGGGACAGTTCCTTGAAGCTTTCTTT. Amino acid sequence: CASREGQFLEAFF. V usage is TRBV28 and J usage is TRBJ1-1, with 7 bases matching TRBD1. Germline V gene sequence: CDR1 MDHEN, CDR2 SYDVKM. The junction had 8 bases not matched to a gene; V was cut back by 6 bases and J by 7 bases. The CDR3 loop spans 13 amino acids.

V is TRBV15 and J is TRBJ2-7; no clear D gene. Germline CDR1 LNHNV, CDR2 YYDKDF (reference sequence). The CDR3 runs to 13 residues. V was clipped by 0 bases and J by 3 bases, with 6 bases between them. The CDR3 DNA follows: TGTGCCACCAGCAGAGATTCTCACTACGAGCAGTACTTC. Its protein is CATSRDSHYEQYF.

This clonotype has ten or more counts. CDR3 bases: TGCAGTGCTAGGGAGGGACGCGCGGAGACCCAGTACTTC. This codes for CSAREGRAETQYF. The V and J genes are TRBV20-1 and TRBJ2-5, with D tentatively TRBD2 (6 bases). CDR1 and CDR2 from the germline V gene are DFQATT and SNEGSKA (reference sequence). Deletions cut 3 bases from V and 5 bases from J, with 13 bases between. This CDR3 region has 13 residues.

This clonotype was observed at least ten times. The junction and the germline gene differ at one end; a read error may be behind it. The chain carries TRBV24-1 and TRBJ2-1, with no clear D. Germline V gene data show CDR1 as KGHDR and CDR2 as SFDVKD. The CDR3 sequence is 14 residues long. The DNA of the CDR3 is TGTGCCACCACGAACATTTCCTCCCACAATGAGCAGTTCTTC. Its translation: CATTNISSHNEQFF.